This T cell receptor (beta chain) was found in a study of blood T cells in healthy people across ages. Caucasian individuals from Russia who were healthy and aged roughly 6 to 90 acted as donors. No fewer than 6 million PBMCs went into each sample. A second PCR of about 6 to 12 cycles used a sample-barcoded 5' primer and a J-beta primer mix. A template-switch adaptor that had 12 random nucleotides put a tag on each cDNA molecule. TCRdb itself ran the 5' RACE reads through MiXCR, one entry per CDR3 protein. The data hold some 1.7 million distinct CDR3 sequences, with 25% to 30% observed a single time. Germline CDR1 reads MNHEY; CDR2 reads SVGEGT. There are 13 residues in the CDR3. Trimming took 11 bases from V and 5 from J; bases not matched to a gene: 9.

This TCR was recovered from a woman in her 30s in good health. This chain connects TRBV6-2 or TRBV6-3 to TRBJ1-5; 7 bases align to TRBD1. The sample was blood. CDR3 sequence (DNA): TGTGCCTGCCGTGACAGGGTGGATCAGCCCCAGCATTTT. It yields the protein CACRDRVDQPQHF.